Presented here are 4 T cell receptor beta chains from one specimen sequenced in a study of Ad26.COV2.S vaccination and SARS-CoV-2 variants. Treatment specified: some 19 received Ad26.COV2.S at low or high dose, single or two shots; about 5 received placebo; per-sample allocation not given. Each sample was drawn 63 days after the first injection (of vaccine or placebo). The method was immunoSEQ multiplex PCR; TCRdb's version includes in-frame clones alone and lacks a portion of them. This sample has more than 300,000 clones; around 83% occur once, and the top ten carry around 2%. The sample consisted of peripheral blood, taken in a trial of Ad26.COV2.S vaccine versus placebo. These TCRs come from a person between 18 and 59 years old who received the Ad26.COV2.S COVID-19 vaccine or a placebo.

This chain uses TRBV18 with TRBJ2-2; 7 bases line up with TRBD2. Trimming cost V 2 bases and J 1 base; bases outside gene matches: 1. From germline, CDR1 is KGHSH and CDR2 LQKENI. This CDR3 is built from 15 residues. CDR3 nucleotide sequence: TGTGCCAGCTCACCAGGCGGGGGGAACACCGGGGAGCTGTTTTTT. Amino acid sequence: CASSPGGGNTGELFF.

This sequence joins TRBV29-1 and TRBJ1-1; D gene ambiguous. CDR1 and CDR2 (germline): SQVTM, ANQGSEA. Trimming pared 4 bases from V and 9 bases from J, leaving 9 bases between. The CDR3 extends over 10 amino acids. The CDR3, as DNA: TGCAGCGTTGCGGCATCCCAAGCTTTCTTT. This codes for CSVAASQAFF.

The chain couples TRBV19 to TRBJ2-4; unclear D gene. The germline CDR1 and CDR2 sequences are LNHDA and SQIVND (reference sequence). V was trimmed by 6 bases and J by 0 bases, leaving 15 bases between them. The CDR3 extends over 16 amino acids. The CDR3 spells CASSRNSLLAKNIQYF. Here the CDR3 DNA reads TGTGCCAGTAGCAGAAACAGTTTATTAGCCAAAAACATTCAGTACTTC.

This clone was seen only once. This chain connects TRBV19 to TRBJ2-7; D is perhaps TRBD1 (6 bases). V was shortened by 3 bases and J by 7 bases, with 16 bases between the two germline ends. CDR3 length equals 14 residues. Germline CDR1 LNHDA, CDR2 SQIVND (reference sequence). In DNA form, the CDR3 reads TGTGCCAGTAGTATTAGGAACAGGGAGAAGGAGCAGTACTTC. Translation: CASSIRNREKEQYF. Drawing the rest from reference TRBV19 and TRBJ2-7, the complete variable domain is DGGITQSPKYLFRKEGQNVTLSCEQNLNHDAMYWYRQDPGQGLRLIYYSQIVNDFQKGDIAEGYSVSREKKESFPLTVTSAQKNPTAFYLCASSIRNREKEQYFGPGTRLTVT.